These 16 T cell receptor beta chains share one sample of origin, sequenced in a study of T-cell reconstitution after alpha-beta-depleted transplantation in children. Preparation of the TCRbeta library involved a method that used unique molecular identifiers. TCRdb re-analysed the PCR reads in MiXCR, keeping a single row per CDR3 protein. Among 250,000 to 300,000 distinct CDR3 sequences listed, approximately 9.8% were seen once. The sample was PBMCs from the stem cell graft donor, taken from the stem cell graft. The receptors come from a human donor who donated a stem cell graft to a child with SCID.

This sequence joins TRBV5-1 and TRBJ2-1; 8 nucleotides line up with TRBD1. The CDR3 length is 14 residues. Germline assignment: CDR1 SGHRS and CDR2 YFSETQ. V dropped 3 bases and J dropped 9; count of bases not matched to a gene: 8. CDR3 region: CASSSGQVYGEQFF. CDR3 DNA sequence: TGCGCCAGCAGCTCGGGACAGGTATACGGTGAGCAGTTCTTC. Based on the CDR3 plus reference TRBV5-1 and TRBJ2-1, the full variable domain is KAGVTQTPRYLIKTRGQQVTLSCSPISGHRSVSWYQQTPGQGLQFLFEYFSETQRNKGNFPGRFSGRQFSNSRSEMNVSTLELGDSALYLCASSSGQVYGEQFFGPGTRLTVL.

The table lists this clonotype with a few counts. The chain carries TRBV6-5 and TRBJ1-2, with TRBD1 as a possible D gene (6 bases). Germline CDR1 MNHEY, CDR2 SVGAGI. This CDR3 contains 12 residues. Trimming stripped 10 bases from V and 5 bases from J, with 14 bases between. This CDR3 reads CATGRGWYGYTF. DNA of the CDR3: TGTGCCACCGGAAGGGGGTGGTATGGCTACACCTTC.

There are a few counts of this clonotype. This chain joins TRBV3-1 and TRBJ2-5; D remains ambiguous. In germline, CDR1 is LGHDT, CDR2 YNNKEL (reference sequence). V was cut by 2 bases and J by 1 base, with 11 bases left in between. This CDR3 has 15 residues. DNA for the CDR3: TGTGCCAGCAGCCAATTCACACCCGGCCAAGAGACCCAGTACTTC. Translation: CASSQFTPGQETQYF.

V gene TRBV5-1 combines with J gene TRBJ2-5; 7 bases are a match to TRBD2. Germline CDR1 reads SGHRS; CDR2 reads YFSETQ. V lost 2 bases, J lost 4 bases, and 5 bases stayed unmatched. The CDR3 sequence is 14 residues long. The CDR3 region is CASSFGGKLETQYF. CDR3 sequence (DNA): TGCGCCAGCAGCTTCGGGGGGAAGTTAGAGACCCAGTACTTC.

This clonotype was seen many times. At one end, the junction sequence differs from germline, possibly due to a read error. The chain links TRBV12-3 or TRBV12-4 to TRBJ1-5; perhaps TRBD1 as D (6 bases). This CDR3 has 14 amino acids. The CDR3 is CASSLGTGNQPQHF. CDR3 nucleotides: TGTGCCAGCAGCTTAGGCACAGGGAATCAGCCCCAGCATTTT.

This clonotype was seen more than once but under ten times. This rearrangement joins TRBV25-1 to TRBJ2-1; TRBD2 matches 7 bases. Germline V gene data show CDR1 as MGHDK and CDR2 as SYGVNS. The J segment lost 0 bases and the V segment lost 6 bases, leaving 11 bases of the junction unmatched. CDR3 length equals 17 residues. DNA for the CDR3: TGTGCCAGCAGCCGAATTCAAGCGGGGAGCTCCTACAATGAGCAGTTCTTC. Translating gives CASSRIQAGSSYNEQFF.

This clonotype was counted between two and nine times. The chain uses TRBV7-9 and TRBJ2-7; 9 bases are a match to TRBD2. Unmatched junction bases numbered 8, after V lost 3 bases and J lost 2 bases. From germline, CDR1 is SEHNR and CDR2 FQNEAQ (reference sequence). This CDR3 has 16 residues. CDR3: CASSLSSGALTYEQYF. In DNA, the CDR3 is TGTGCCAGCAGCTTGTCTAGCGGGGCCTTAACCTACGAGCAGTACTTC. Filled out from reference TRBV7-9 and TRBJ2-7, the complete variable domain reads DTGVSQNPRHKITKRGQNVTFRCDPISEHNRLYWYRQTLGQGPEFLTYFQNEAQLEKSRLLSDRFSAERPKGSFSTLEIQRTEQGDSAMYLCASSLSSGALTYEQYFGPGTRLTVT.

V usage is TRBV25-1 and J usage is TRBJ2-5, with D possibly matching TRBD2 (6 bases). The CDR3 spans 16 residues. Germline CDR1 MGHDK, CDR2 SYGVNS. Trimming removed 4 bases from V and 3 bases from J, with 18 bases in between. CDR3 in amino acids: CASSVSRRSGKETQYF. CDR3 nucleotide sequence: TGTGCCAGCAGTGTATCCCGTCGTAGCGGAAAAGAGACCCAGTACTTC.

The chain uses TRBV7-9 and TRBJ2-3; D may match TRBD1 or TRBD2 (6 bases each). This CDR3 is built from 17 residues. Trimming took 0 bases from V and 0 from J, leaving 13 bases between them. Germline CDR1 reads SEHNR; CDR2 reads FQNEAQ (reference sequence). The CDR3 protein is CASSLATGAFSTDTQYF. The CDR3 DNA follows: TGTGCCAGCAGCTTAGCAACGGGGGCCTTTAGCACAGATACGCAGTATTTT.

V gene TRBV12-5 combines with J gene TRBJ2-1; no firm D call. The CDR3 extends over 17 amino acids. Germline V gives CDR1 LGHNT, CDR2 FRNRAP. V was trimmed by 1 base and J by 0 bases, leaving 13 bases between them. The CDR3 loop reads CASGLAMTAYSYNEQFF. CDR3 bases: TGTGCTAGTGGTTTGGCGATGACCGCGTACTCCTACAATGAGCAGTTCTTC.

This clonotype was counted a few times. The rearrangement links TRBV20-1 to TRBJ2-1; 8 bases are a match to TRBD2. The CDR3 sequence is 14 residues long. Germline V gives CDR1 DFQATT, CDR2 SNEGSKA (reference sequence). V was clipped by 1 base and J by 8 bases; unmatched bases: 7. This CDR3 reads CSARAGGPGDEQFF. The CDR3 DNA is TGCAGTGCTAGAGCGGGGGGGCCTGGGGATGAGCAGTTCTTC.

This clonotype came up a few times. This chain uses TRBV20-1 with TRBJ2-5; D gene uncertain. From germline, CDR1 is DFQATT and CDR2 SNEGSKA (reference sequence). The length of the CDR3 is 14 residues. Between the trimmed V and J ends, which lost 1 base and 5 bases, there was a span of 14 bases. The CDR3 coding sequence is TGCAGTGCTAGAGCCGGGTTCCGAGGCGAGACCCAGTACTTC. Protein: CSARAGFRGETQYF.

The J gene is TRBJ2-7, the V gene TRBV7-6; D is uncertain. From germline, CDR1 is SGHVS and CDR2 FNYEAQ. The V end lost 1 base, the J end lost 5 bases, and 18 bases lay between the germline ends. CDR3 length: 16 residues. DNA of the CDR3: TGTGCCAGCAGCTTAGGGGCCCTAAAAGGGCAGAACGAGCAGTACTTC. Protein product: CASSLGALKGQNEQYF.

The V call is TRBV18, the J call TRBJ1-5; D ambiguous. V lost 2 bases and J 1 base, leaving 6 bases between the germline ends. This CDR3 region has 14 residues. The V gene's germline CDR1 is KGHSH and CDR2 LQKENI. CDR3 DNA sequence: TGTGCCAGCTCACCAACACGGAGCAATCAGCCCCAGCATTTT. It is translated as CASSPTRSNQPQHF.

This clonotype has more than one count but fewer than ten. The chain has TRBV10-3 and TRBJ2-1; 8 bases match TRBD2. The CDR3 consists of 16 residues. Per germline, CDR1 ENHRY and CDR2 SYGVKD. V was pared by 3 bases and J by 2 bases, with 6 bases of the junction left unmatched. In nucleotides, the CDR3 is TGTGCCATCAGTGATGTGCGGGGGGCTACCTACAATGAGCAGTTCTTC. It encodes CAISDVRGATYNEQFF.

The chain combines TRBV3-1 with TRBJ2-3; maybe TRBD2 (5 bases). The germline gives CDR1 LGHDT, CDR2 YNNKEL (reference sequence). The CDR3 contains 19 residues. Trimming left V 8 bases short and J 2 bases short, with 29 bases between. CDR3 loop: CASSQEVSAGGGTTDTQYF. DNA for the CDR3: TGTGCCAGCTCCCAGGAGGTCTCTGCGGGTGGAGGAACCACAGATACGCAGTATTTT.